This T cell receptor beta chain comes out of a study of control samples from healthy donors and cancer patients. Germline-derived CDR1 and CDR2 are SGHTA and FQGTGA. Unmatched junction bases numbered 15, after V lost 0 bases and J lost 4 bases. The CDR3 has 19 residues. The data were produced by immunoSEQ multiplex PCR, yet TCRdb's version contains in-frame clones alone and is incomplete. The repertoire holds some 100,000 clones, with approximately 90% as singletons. This sequence was found in a woman aged 50 to 60 in good health. Sequencing used blood. J is TRBJ2-1 and V is TRBV7-3, with 7 nucleotides matching TRBD2. The CDR3 sequence is CASSLTGRRESRSYNEQFF. The DNA of the CDR3 is TGTGCCAGCAGCTTAACGGGGAGGCGGGAGTCCCGGTCTTACAATGAGCAGTTCTTC.